These 23 T cell receptor beta chains originate from one sample sequenced in a study of cytomegalovirus exposure and HLA in healthy donors. Method: immunoSEQ multiplex PCR; TCRdb's copy keeps in-frame clones and lacks some. The table includes about 300,000 clones, around nine tenths detected once. Sequencing input: PBMCs. The receptor source for this set is a woman between 18 and 30 years old in good health and CMV-seronegative.

This clone came up a few times. The rearrangement links TRBV6-1 to TRBJ2-2; 7 nucleotides agree with TRBD1. V trimming: 10 bases; J trimming: 4 bases; junction bases outside the gene matches: 9. The CDR3 covers 14 residues. Germline lookup yields CDR1 MNHNS and CDR2 SASEGT. CDR3: CATPTGYTTGELFF. CDR3 bases: TGTGCCACCCCGACAGGGTACACCACCGGGGAGCTGTTTTTT.

This chain uses TRBV6-1 with TRBJ2-1, with TRBD2 identical over 12 bases. Germline V gene sequence: CDR1 MNHNS, CDR2 SASEGT. Trimming at V came to 8 bases and at J to 12 bases, leaving 5 bases not matched to a gene. CDR3 length: 12 amino acids. CDR3 sequence reads: CASRLAGVRQFF. The DNA of the CDR3 is TGTGCCAGCCGACTAGCGGGAGTTAGGCAGTTCTTC.

This chain links TRBV5-1 with TRBJ2-6, with D tentatively TRBD2 (6 bases). V was trimmed by 1 base and J by 1 base, leaving 9 bases between them. CDR1 SGHRS and CDR2 YFSETQ come from the germline V gene. The CDR3 is made up of 16 amino acids. In nucleotides, the CDR3 is TGCGCCAGCAGCTTGAGGGCGGGATCTGGGGCCAACGTCCTGACTTTC. It encodes CASSLRAGSGANVLTF.

This clone was seen more than once but under ten times. This chain connects TRBV30 to TRBJ2-3, with a possible D match to TRBD1 (5 bases). The CDR3 totals 15 residues. Trimming left V 4 bases short and J 4 bases short, with 18 bases between. Germline V gene lookup returns CDR1 GTSNPN and CDR2 SVGIG (reference sequence). The CDR3 DNA follows: TGTGCCTGGAATCTAGGGGTAGTTGGGGCAGATACGCAGTATTTT. It yields the protein CAWNLGVVGADTQYF.

The V gene is TRBV5-8, the J gene TRBJ2-7; weak D call: TRBD2 (5 bases). V shed 0 bases and J shed 2 bases, with 12 bases lying between them. The germline gives CDR1 SGHTS, CDR2 YDEGEE. This CDR3 has 15 residues. CDR3 loop: CASSLDEGSPYEQYF. The CDR3 nucleotides read TGTGCCAGCAGCTTGGACGAGGGTTCTCCCTACGAGCAGTACTTC. Supplemented by reference TRBV5-8 and TRBJ2-7, the full variable domain reads EAGVTQSPTHLIKTRGQQATLRCSPISGHTSVYWYQQALGLGLQFLLWYDEGEERNRGNFPPRFSGRQFPNYSSELNVNALELEDSALYLCASSLDEGSPYEQYFGPGTRLTVT.

This chain links TRBV2 with TRBJ2-7; 8 bases align to TRBD2. CDR1 and CDR2 from the germline V gene are SNHLY and FYNNEI. This CDR3 has 12 amino acids. With 5 bases clipped from V and 6 bases from J, the junction kept 3 bases outside the gene matches. CDR3 residues: CASSSGGGEQYF. CDR3 nucleotide sequence: TGTGCCAGCAGTTCGGGAGGGGGCGAGCAGTACTTC.

The rearrangement uses TRBV27 and TRBJ1-1; no reliable D call. The CDR3 has 13 residues. CDR1 and CDR2 (germline): MNHEY, SMNVEV (reference sequence). Trimming took 8 bases from V and 0 from J, leaving 10 bases between them. The CDR3 DNA sequence: TGTGCCAGCGGAGGCTTCATGAACACTGAAGCTTTCTTT. The encoded protein is CASGGFMNTEAFF.

Only a few counts were recorded for this clone. The J gene is TRBJ1-2, the V gene TRBV5-1, with TRBD1 as a possible D gene (6 bases). Trimming pared 1 base from V and 6 bases from J, leaving 10 bases between. The CDR3 sequence is 13 residues long. Germline CDR1 and CDR2: SGHRS and YFSETQ. The CDR3 DNA reads as TGCGCCAGCAGCTTGTTCCCAGGGGATGGCTACACCTTC. This gives the protein CASSLFPGDGYTF.

CDR3 nucleotide sequence: TGTGCCAGCAGTTCCCTCCGGTGGCGGGAGGCCCGCGACCAGTACTTC. Translating it yields CASSSLRWREARDQYF. The J gene is TRBJ2-5, the V gene TRBV27; 8 nucleotides align to TRBD2. The CDR3 covers 16 residues. Per the germline V gene, CDR1 is MNHEY and CDR2 is SMNVEV (reference sequence). After removal of 4 bases from V and 10 bases from J, the junction contained 17 bases not matched to a gene.

The rearrangement joins TRBV5-4 to TRBJ2-5; D might be TRBD2 (5 bases). The V gene lost 5 bases and the J gene lost 2 bases, with 10 bases spanning the gap. Germline CDR1 is SGHNT and CDR2 is YYREEE (reference sequence). The CDR3 consists of 13 residues. Here the CDR3 reads CASRTGSQETQYF. CDR3 nucleotide sequence: TGTGCCAGCAGGACGGGATCTCAAGAGACCCAGTACTTC.

The chain joins TRBV5-1 to TRBJ2-3; TRBD2 agrees at 12 bases. The V and J ends lost 4 bases and 3 bases, in that order; junction bases with no gene match: 12. Germline CDR1 reads SGHRS; CDR2 reads YFSETQ. This CDR3 contains 18 residues. The CDR3 nucleotides read TGCGCCAGCAGCCCGGCGACTAGCGGGAGACGTTGGACAGATACGCAGTATTTT. It is translated as CASSPATSGRRWTDTQYF.

This clone came up once. V and J are TRBV5-1 and TRBJ1-1; perhaps TRBD1 as D (6 bases). Per the germline V gene, CDR1 is SGHRS and CDR2 is YFSETQ. The CDR3 loop spans 16 amino acids. V lost 3 bases and J 0 bases, leaving 15 bases between the germline ends. The CDR3 DNA reads TGCGCCAGCAGCTCAAAACAGGGAACTCTGAACACTGAAGCTTTCTTT. Protein: CASSSKQGTLNTEAFF.

The genes are TRBV5-4 and TRBJ2-3; TRBD2 aligns across 9 bases. Germline V gene sequence: CDR1 SGHNT, CDR2 YYREEE (reference sequence). J gave up 1 base and V 1 base, and 7 bases lay outside the gene matches. This CDR3 region has 17 residues. The CDR3 DNA reads as TGTGCCAGCAGCTTGTTCTCCTCTAGCGGGGGCACAGATACGCAGTATTTT. It codes for CASSLFSSSGGTDTQYF.

The CDR3 sequence: CASSRLGQSSPLHF. CDR3 coding DNA: TGTGCCAGCAGTCGCCTGGGCCAGAGTTCACCCCTCCACTTT. The chain employs TRBV28 and TRBJ1-6; no clear D gene. Between the trimmed V and J ends, which lost 5 bases and 9 bases, there was a span of 14 bases. This CDR3 is built from 14 residues. Germline CDR1 reads MDHEN; CDR2 reads SYDVKM.

The chain couples TRBV5-1 to TRBJ2-3; a weak D match, TRBD2 (5 bases). The V and J ends lost 3 bases and 5 bases respectively, with 13 bases between them. The germline V gene encodes CDR1 SGHRS and CDR2 YFSETQ. This CDR3 spans 14 amino acids. The CDR3 here is CASSSGPEGDTQYF. The CDR3 DNA follows: TGCGCCAGCAGCTCCGGACCTGAGGGAGATACGCAGTATTTT.

The chain is built from TRBV18 and TRBJ2-3; 13 positions match TRBD2. This CDR3 is 16 amino acids long. Germline V gives CDR1 KGHSH, CDR2 LQKENI. The junction had 6 bases not matched to a gene; V was cut back by 3 bases and J by 6 bases. The CDR3 coding sequence is TGTGCCAGCTCACCCTGGACTAGCGGGAGTACTGATACGCAGTATTTT. As protein: CASSPWTSGSTDTQYF.

This clone was observed a few times. CDR3 region: CATKDRDSYNSPLHF. CDR3 DNA sequence: TGTGCCACCAAAGACAGAGACTCCTATAATTCACCCCTCCACTTT. The V gene is TRBV27, the J gene TRBJ1-6, with D perhaps matching TRBD1 (5 bases). Germline V gene data show CDR1 as MNHEY and CDR2 as SMNVEV (reference sequence). The CDR3 is made up of 15 amino acids. V lost 10 bases, J lost 0 bases, and 13 bases lay in between.

The J gene is TRBJ2-3, the V gene TRBV7-3; 8 positions agree with TRBD2. V lost 5 bases, J lost 5 bases, and 12 bases stayed unmatched. From germline, CDR1 is SGHTA and CDR2 FQGTGA. The CDR3 is 16 amino acids. The DNA of the CDR3 is TGTGCCAGCAGCCCCCAACCAGCGGGAGCGGGAGATACGCAGTATTTT. Amino acids: CASSPQPAGAGDTQYF.

The chain couples TRBV2 to TRBJ2-1, with TRBD1 identical over 7 bases. Germline CDR1 SNHLY, CDR2 FYNNEI. The CDR3 is 15 amino acids. The V gene end was trimmed by 5 bases and the J gene end by 1 base; junction bases not matched to a gene: 5. CDR3 region: CASSTGTASYNEQFF. CDR3 nucleotides: TGTGCCAGCAGTACCGGGACAGCTTCCTACAATGAGCAGTTCTTC.

The V and J genes are TRBV7-2 and TRBJ2-7, with a weak D call TRBD1 (5 bases). CDR3 size: 14 residues. The V gene lost 1 base and the J gene lost 2 bases, with 9 bases spanning the gap. From germline, CDR1 is SGHTA and CDR2 FQGNSA. CDR3 region: CASSLVQGPYEQYF. In DNA, the CDR3 is TGTGCCAGCAGCTTAGTCCAGGGCCCCTACGAGCAGTACTTC.

The rearrangement uses TRBV5-6 and TRBJ1-3, with D unresolved. The germline V gene has CDR1 SGHDT and CDR2 YYEEEE. CDR3 length: 14 residues. V lost 0 bases, J lost 2 bases, and 6 bases lay in between. CDR3 sequence reads: CASSLVTAGNTIYF. The CDR3 DNA is TGTGCCAGCAGCTTGGTAACGGCTGGAAACACCATATATTTT. The entire variable domain, with the rest obtained from reference TRBV5-6 and TRBJ1-3, is as follows: DAGVTQSPTHLIKTRGQQVTLRCSPKSGHDTVSWYQQALGQGPQFIFQYYEEEERQRGNFPDRFSGHQFPNYSSELNVNALLLGDSALYLCASSLVTAGNTIYFGEGSWLTVV.

The J gene is TRBJ2-2, the V gene TRBV18, with 9 bases identical to TRBD1. CDR3 size: 17 residues. The germline gives CDR1 KGHSH, CDR2 LQKENI. J gave up 1 base and V 0 bases, and 3 bases lay outside the gene matches. The CDR3 here is CASSPPQGQGNTGELFF. CDR3 sequence (DNA): TGTGCCAGCTCACCACCTCAGGGACAGGGGAACACCGGGGAGCTGTTTTTT.

The CDR3: CATEQGANTEAFF. CDR3 bases: TGTGCCACCGAACAGGGAGCGAACACTGAAGCTTTCTTT. The chain joins TRBV28 to TRBJ1-1; the D gene is possibly TRBD1 (6 bases). The CDR3 is 13 residues long. Germline lookup yields CDR1 MDHEN and CDR2 SYDVKM. V dropped 10 bases and J dropped 1 base, with 13 bases sitting between them.